Sequencing of this T cell receptor beta chain was carried out in a study of CD8+CD57+ T cells in acquired aplastic anemia listed by TCRdb under 2018. About the full investigation: On average, sorted CD4+ and CD8+ cells yielded about 3 ug of extracted DNA, with a range of about 0.17 to 27.4 ug. CD8+CD57+ expansion was defined as a frequency above the mean frequency observed in healthy subjects.

Patients chosen for sequencing had shown expansion of CD8+CD57+ cells by flow cytometry. Every patient had a diagnosis of severe acquired aplastic anemia based on International Study of Aplastic Anemia and Agranulocytosis and Camitta criteria. No patient had received any therapy when blood was sampled. In the study, sorted CD4+ and CD8+ blood T cells from patients with severe aplastic anemia and from healthy subjects underwent deep sequencing of TCR repertoires. Patients were enrolled in the USA under clinicaltrials.gov protocols 00001620, 01623167, 00001397, 00071045, 00081523 and 00961064. Ficoll-Paque density gradient centrifugation was used to isolate peripheral blood mononuclear cells. Before DNA extraction, CD4+ and CD8+ T cells were sorted by FACS or by magnetic beads. Overall results and qualifications from the work: Between patients and healthy controls, no significant difference in CD8+ Simpson's diversity was found (P=0.060). Around 28 CD8+ CDR3 sequences were found to be shared between patients and controls, but these sequences appeared to be highly expressed in patients and within the immunodominant clones of the patients.

TCR beta VDJ combination and CDR3 sequence profiling used genomic DNA as the template. An Illumina HiSeq 2000 was used for TCR repertoire sequencing. The published analysis was carried out like this. TRBV/TRBJ rearrangement plots, CDR3 size and DJ length profiles, and Simpson's diversity index were used to assess repertoires. The immunodominant clone was defined as the most abundant DNA sequence in deep sequencing data. CDR3 amino acid sequences were checked for sharing across subjects and were also compared against the VDJdb database and published repertoires. TCRdb handled the public reads itself, with Q25 trimming in fastp and clone calling in MiXCR, and kept productive beta chains. Every entry covers one CDR3 protein and lists the most common genes and DNA from its rows. These V and J calls rely on TCRdb rather than the paper's analysis. This sample comprises some 170,000 distinct CDR3 sequences, 50% to 65% of them detected only once. The ten largest clonotypes hold roughly 42% of the sample.

After removal of 7 bases from V and 0 bases from J, the junction retains 4 bases not matched to a gene. From the cysteine through the phenylalanine, the CDR3 covers 13 amino acids. The CDR3 DNA has 39 bases and is translated from base 1. CDR1 and CDR2 were assigned from the germline V gene as SQVTM and ANQGSEA. The sample holds one count of this clonotype. The antigen this receptor binds is unknown. Nothing much larger sits one base from this clone, and base qualities are not available. Support from one read is weak. The chain uses TRBV29-1 and TRBJ2-3, and 7 junctional nucleotides match TRBD2. Sequencing was performed on sorted CD4+, CD8+, or CD8+CD57+ T cells (not recorded which) from PBMCs. The sequence came from a human donor with aplastic anemia. The DNA reads TGCAGCGGCGGGGGTCTCAGCACAGATACGCAGTATTTT. It codes for CSGGGLSTDTQYF.